This T cell receptor (beta chain) was obtained from a study of cytomegalovirus exposure and HLA in healthy donors. Whole-study context: Early release data held tens of millions of unique TCRs from HLA-typed donors.

The study ran its PCR with 60 Vbeta and 13 Jbeta primers. The protocol was immunoSEQ multiplex PCR, while the TCRdb copy is restricted to in-frame clones and leaves out a portion. The sample carries 170,000 or so clones, roughly four fifths recorded once. Looked up from germline, CDR1 is MGHDK and CDR2 is SYGVNS. The CDR3 sequence is 14 residues long. Trimming pared 3 bases from V and 5 bases from J, leaving 13 bases between. Overall study results and limits: There were reportedly fewer N-insertions in an Asian-associated ancestry cluster than the roughly 670-donor mean, in a later analysis.

Concerning this clone: Its antigen remains unidentified.

The specimen was PBMCs. This TCR was recovered from a man aged 50 to 59 in good health and CMV-seronegative. The J gene is TRBJ1-1, the V gene TRBV25-1, with D maybe TRBD1 (5 bases). The CDR3 protein is CASSDATRVTEAFF. For the CDR3, the DNA is TGTGCCAGCAGTGACGCCACCAGGGTGACTGAAGCTTTCTTT.